A selection of T cell receptor beta chains follows, all from one sample in a study of beta chain features in type 1 diabetes. Assay used: immunoSEQ multiplex PCR; TCRdb lists only in-frame clones, some missing. The top ten hold under 0.02% of the sample, which has around 300,000 clones, approximately 10% seen once. The material sequenced was naive CD4+ T cells from blood. The receptors come from a woman aged 25 to 39 in good health. Each CDR3 is given with its conserved first and last residue. The D gene is left open where the match is weak. For some rows the clone size is stated as once, few or many, or as a class when expanded; others skip it.

TRBV7-9	few	TRBJ2-3	TRBD2	CASRGGGGSTDTQYF	TGTGCCAGCAGAGGCGGCGGGGGGAGCACAGATACGCAGTATTTT
TRBV5-1	-	TRBJ2-1	-	CASSQTTNEQFF	TGCGCCAGCAGCCAGACTACGAATGAGCAGTTCTTC
TRBV2	-	TRBJ1-2	-	CASSEATGNGYTF	TGTGCCAGCAGTGAAGCTACGGGAAACGGCTACACCTTC
TRBV6-6	few	TRBJ1-2	TRBD1	CASSSTDRGNYGYTF	TGTGCCAGCAGTTCCACTGACAGGGGGAACTATGGCTACACCTTC
TRBV19	-	TRBJ1-3	-	CASSMSGESGNTIYF	TGTGCCAGTAGTATGAGCGGAGAATCTGGAAACACCATATATTTT
TRBV29-1	few	TRBJ1-1	TRBD1	CSVEGVQGAHTEAFF	TGCAGCGTTGAAGGTGTACAGGGGGCGCACACTGAAGCTTTCTTT
TRBV5-1	-	TRBJ1-1	-	CASSLRVNTEAFF	TGCGCCAGCAGTTTACGGGTGAACACTGAAGCTTTCTTT
TRBV4-3	few	TRBJ2-1	TRBD2	CASSQEGPLAGHEQFF	TGCGCCAGCAGCCAAGAGGGTCCACTAGCGGGTCATGAGCAGTTCTTC
TRBV10-3	few	TRBJ2-5	TRBD2	CAISESKSTSGLQETQYF	TGTGCCATCAGTGAGTCGAAGTCGACTAGCGGCCTACAAGAGACCCAGTACTTC
TRBV7-9	-	TRBJ1-5	-	CASSLAPYQPQHF	TGTGCCAGCAGCTTAGCCCCCTATCAGCCCCAGCATTTT
TRBV2	-	TRBJ2-7	TRBD1	CASSEFRDSEQYF	TGTGCCAGCAGTGAGTTCCGGGACAGCGAGCAGTACTTC
TRBV6-5	-	TRBJ2-5	-	CASSSLETQYF	TGTGCCAGCAGCTCCCTGGAGACCCAGTACTTC
TRBV7-3	-	TRBJ2-1	TRBD1	CASSGRQGWNEQFF	TGTGCCAGCAGCGGAAGACAGGGGTGGAATGAGCAGTTCTTC
TRBV18	-	TRBJ1-1	TRBD1	CASSPQTGLDTEAFF	TGTGCCAGCTCACCACAGACAGGGTTAGACACTGAAGCTTTCTTT
TRBV19	-	TRBJ1-2	TRBD1	CASSLIGTGVSEGYTF	TGTGCCAGTAGTCTCATCGGGACAGGGGTATCGGAAGGCTACACCTTC
TRBV20-1	-	TRBJ2-7	-	CSGRGDIRQYF	TGCAGTGGTAGAGGGGACATCCGGCAGTACTTC
TRBV7-3	-	TRBJ2-5	-	CASSLTGSQWETQYF	TGTGCCAGCAGCCTAACCGGGAGCCAGTGGGAGACCCAGTACTTC
TRBV18	few	TRBJ2-5	TRBD2	CASSPRSGAEETQYF	TGTGCCAGCTCACCACGGAGCGGGGCCGAAGAGACCCAGTACTTC
TRBV5-1	-	TRBJ1-1	TRBD1	CASSPTGVNTEAFF	TGCGCCAGCAGCCCTACAGGGGTAAACACTGAAGCTTTCTTT
TRBV7-3	few	TRBJ2-1	TRBD2	CASSHGETSGYNEQFF	TGTGCCAGCAGCCACGGGGAGACTAGCGGCTACAATGAGCAGTTCTTC
TRBV4-3	-	TRBJ2-3	TRBD2	CASSQEWAPGGLAGDRGDTQYF	TGCGCCAGCAGCCAAGAATGGGCCCCTGGGGGACTAGCGGGGGACAGGGGCGATACGCAGTATTTT
TRBV9	few	TRBJ2-7	TRBD1	CASSTTGASYEQYF	TGTGCCAGCAGCACCACAGGGGCGTCGTACGAGCAGTACTTC
TRBV5-4	-	TRBJ2-1	-	CASSLDSNEQFF	TGTGCCAGCAGCTTGGACAGCAATGAGCAGTTCTTC
TRBV28	few	TRBJ1-1	-	CASSAGQNTEAFF	TGTGCCAGCAGTGCGGGGCAGAACACTGAAGCTTTCTTT
TRBV6-6	-	TRBJ1-1	TRBD1	CASSYSTGDAFF	TGTGCCAGCAGTTACTCGACAGGGGACGCTTTCTTT
TRBV29-1	few	TRBJ2-5	-	CSVDSGAQETQYF	TGCAGCGTTGATTCAGGGGCCCAAGAGACCCAGTACTTC